This is a list of T cell receptor beta chains from one sample in a study of cytotoxic CD8 clonotypes in ibrutinib-treated CLL. Measured with immunoSEQ multiplex PCR; TCRdb has only the in-frame clones, and not every one. The sample has some 310,000 clones, about 77% seen once. Sequences were derived from PBMCs, sampled before ibrutinib treatment. These receptors all stem from a human donor with chronic lymphocytic leukemia. Both conserved end residues are part of each CDR3.

CASSVGGRVYEQYF	TRBV9	TRBJ2-7
CSAGLGIYGYTF	TRBV29-1	TRBJ1-2
CASSPGGAVRAGELFF	TRBV9	TRBJ2-2
CAWSVGGGYGYTF	TRBV30	TRBJ1-2
CASSQDHSGSGQETQYF	TRBV4-3	TRBJ2-5
CASSPTLGEQYF	TRBV7-6	TRBJ2-7
CASSYTGPQARRGELFF	TRBV7-6	TRBJ2-2
CASSLLGQPQHF	TRBV28	TRBJ1-5
CASSSPAGAGETQYF	TRBV27	TRBJ2-5
CASSSRVAGGDEQYF	TRBV9	TRBJ2-7
CAIHAGGASTYEQYF	TRBV10-3	TRBJ2-7
CASSLVVRASYEQYF	TRBV7-2	TRBJ2-7
CASSVVGSGNHEQYF	TRBV9	TRBJ2-7